This TCR beta chain derives from a study of neurological immune-mediated disorders. A word on this clonotype: Its antigen is as yet unknown.

Each CDR3 protein is one row after TCRdb ran MiXCR on the 5' RACE reads. The sample holds tens of thousands of distinct CDR3 sequences, roughly 18% seen once. The study's findings and limits: Private repertoires in all groups were suggested, as expanded clones shared no CDR3 amino acid sequences across subjects.

V lost 1 base and J lost 5, with 11 bases in between. CDR1 DFQATT and CDR2 SNEGSKA come from the germline V gene (reference sequence). The CDR3 length is 13 residues. This clonotype was sampled from a woman in her thirties or forties in good health. The sequencing sample was made of PBMCs. The rearrangement uses TRBV20-1 and TRBJ1-2; D is uncertain. Here the CDR3 reads CSARGPTAYGYTF. The CDR3 nucleotides read TGCAGTGCTAGAGGTCCCACAGCATATGGCTACACCTTC.